What follows describes a single T cell receptor beta chain. This record belongs to a study of blood T cell repertoires in COVID-19. There are 13 residues in the CDR3. With 0 bases removed from V and 2 bases from J, the gap between germline ends came to 5 bases. The germline V gene has CDR1 SGHRS and CDR2 YFSETQ. Repertoires were generated with immunoSEQ multiplex PCR, while TCRdb's copy carries only in-frame clones and drops some. Among under 200,000 clones listed, about 82% were seen once. The sequencing sample was made of peripheral blood. This clonotype was sampled from a man in his 70s with active or convalescent COVID-19. The gene calls are TRBV5-1 and TRBJ2-5; D is unclear. The CDR3 bases are TGCGCCAGCAGCTTGGGGCAGCAAGAGACCCAGTACTTC. Its protein is CASSLGQQETQYF.